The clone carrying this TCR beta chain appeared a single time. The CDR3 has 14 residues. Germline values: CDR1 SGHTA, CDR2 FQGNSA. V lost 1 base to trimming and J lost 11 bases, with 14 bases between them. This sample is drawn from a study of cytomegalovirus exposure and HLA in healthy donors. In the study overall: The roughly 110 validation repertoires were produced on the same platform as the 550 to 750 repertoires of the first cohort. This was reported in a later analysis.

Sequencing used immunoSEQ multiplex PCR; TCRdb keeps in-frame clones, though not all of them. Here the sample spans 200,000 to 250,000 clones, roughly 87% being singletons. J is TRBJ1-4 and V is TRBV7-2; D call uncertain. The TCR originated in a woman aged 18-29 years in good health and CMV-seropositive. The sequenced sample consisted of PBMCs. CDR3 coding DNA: TGTGCCAGCAGCTTAGACACCGCCTCGTTTAAACTGTTTTTT. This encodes CASSLDTASFKLFF.